Reported below is one T cell receptor beta chain. This clone has a single count. Its binding antigen is unknown. Per-nucleotide qualities are absent, and no much larger clonotype sits a single base away. The CDR3 regions of human TCRbeta chains were analyzed by immunosequencing. On the study's bioinformatics: Repertoire TCRs were checked for matches against a reference library of SARS-CoV-2-specific TCRs that had been generated using the MIRA antigen-specificity platform. Breadth was defined as the fraction of unique TCRs that were SARS-CoV-2-associated. Depth was defined as the fraction of total T cells that were SARS-CoV-2-associated. Using the MIRA data, each spike-specific TCR was assigned both to the spike region to which the TCR was reactive and to a CD4 or CD8 class. Log10-transformed breadth and depth values were compared by one-way ANOVA with Sidak's multiple comparisons tests. Here the immuneACCESS table is served through TCRdb, limited to in-frame sequences with V and J called. Missing clones are a known gap in these copies; in checked studies unresolved V genes cover under half, and the rest lacks a known reason. V, J and clone size are those of that table, while D and trimming were read from the DNA. A total of some 150,000 clones appear in this sample, more than 75% of them only once. Roughly 4.3% of the sample comes from the top ten.

The CDR3 sequence holds 13 residues, the cysteine and phenylalanine included. The only DNA kept is the CDR3, 39 bases in frame from the first base. V is cut by 6 bases and J by 4 bases, and the space between the germline ends is 10 bases. The data were obtained in a study of T cell responses to AZD1222 COVID-19 vaccine (dated by TCRdb to the early 2020s). General notes on the study: A total of approximately 240 trial participants underwent TCR sequencing, of whom about 210 had received two doses of AZD1222 and around 26 had received two doses of the MenACWY control vaccine. Trial participants were enrolled by age into subgroups of 18-55, 56-69 and 70-plus years, and about 150, 27 and 61 TCR-sequenced participants, respectively, were included in these subgroups.

In the paper's terms, the time point label means: about 28 days (+/-7) after the second vaccine dose. AZD1222 recipients whose second dose came at about 4 weeks and those whose second dose came at about 12 weeks were combined into one group, since spike-specific TCR depth and breadth did not differ between the two schedules. The vaccinee samples were drawn from two UK trials, COV001 and COV002, one of which was a single-blind randomized controlled phase 2/3 trial testing AZD1222 (ChAdOx1 nCoV-19) in healthy adults. For TCRbeta chain sequencing, PBMC samples were collected from trial participants at day 0 and at day 28 after the second dose. Overall study results and their limits: Participants were mostly white British and included more females than males, and it was suggested by the authors that clonal diversity may have been underestimated. Because no day 14 peak-response samples were available, repertoires were characterized only after the peak T cell response. After two AZD1222 doses, both the breadth and the depth of spike-specific TCRs were significantly higher than at day 0 and than in MenACWY recipients. The whole spike protein was spanned by vaccine-associated CD4 TCRs, and dominant responses were seen in regions 160-218 and 743-854. Nearly half of unique spike-specific TCRs reportedly recognized epitopes outside regions mutated in the B.1.351 and B.1.1.7 variants. In the small 56-69-year group, the increase in depth fell short of significance, most likely because of low power. Conclusions about previously exposed vaccinees were limited because only a handful of AZD1222 recipients were SARS-CoV-2 seropositive at baseline.

The TCR sequence derives from an adult who received the AZD1222 COVID-19 vaccine. The input for sequencing was peripheral blood, taken 28 days after the second AZD1222 dose. The chain is assembled from TRBV12-3 or TRBV12-4 and TRBJ1-5; the D gene remains uncertain. The nucleotide sequence is TGTGCCAGCAGGTTGGGGTCAAATCAGCCCCAGCATTTT. It specifies CASRLGSNQPQHF.